The 13 T cell receptor beta chains in this list originate from one sample, sequenced in a study of T cell clusters in autoimmune cytopenias. One tube held mixed TRB-A and TRB-B primer pools for touch-down PCR. TCRdb reprocessed the multiplex PCR reads, with one entry per CDR3 protein and no DNA. Its listing shows around 9,000 distinct CDR3 sequences. TRB was amplified from around 250 ng of peripheral blood genomic DNA per sample. Input material: peripheral blood. Receptor source: a human donor with an autoimmune cytopenia or autoimmune hepatitis (not recorded which).

The chain uses TRBV5-6 and TRBJ2-7; TCRdb indicates TRBD1, and absent DNA this call remains unverified. The CDR3 loop spans 12 amino acids. The germline V gene encodes CDR1 SGHDT and CDR2 YYEEEE. CDR3: CASSLQGYEQYF.

This clonotype is classed as medium-sized (0.01 to 0.1%) by frequency. The chain employs TRBV6-5 and TRBJ2-1. Germline V gives CDR1 MNHEY, CDR2 SVGAGI. The CDR3 extends over 14 amino acids. The CDR3 reads CASSLGTTYNEQFF.

In terms of frequency, this clonotype is medium-sized (0.01 to 0.1%). The CDR3 reads CASSPGSASTRREQFF. V gene TRBV18 combines with J gene TRBJ2-1; TCRdb names TRBD2, which stays unverified in the absence of DNA. The CDR3 spans 16 residues. CDR1 and CDR2 (germline): KGHSH, LQKENI.

This clonotype counts as medium-sized by frequency. The chain links TRBV6-2 or TRBV6-3 to TRBJ2-1. Germline loops: CDR1 MNHEY, CDR2 SVGEGT. This CDR3 comprises 13 residues. CDR3: CASSYRYGNEQFF.

V and J are TRBV10-3 and TRBJ2-7; TCRdb's D gene call, TRBD1, goes unchecked for lack of DNA. Germline V gives CDR1 ENHRY, CDR2 SYGVKD. The CDR3 consists of 13 residues. CDR3 sequence reads: CAISDRGDNEQYF.

Considering frequency, this clonotype is medium-sized. This rearrangement joins TRBV29-1 to TRBJ1-2; TCRdb returns TRBD1, unconfirmable since there is no DNA. The germline V gene encodes CDR1 SQVTM and CDR2 ANQGSEA. This CDR3 has 15 residues. CDR3 residues: CSVEARGGAYYGYTF.

By frequency, this clonotype registers medium-sized. The rearrangement joins TRBV27 to TRBJ2-1; TCRdb gives TRBD2 as the D gene, but with no DNA this cannot be confirmed. The CDR3 extends over 14 amino acids. Germline CDR1 and CDR2: MNHEY and SMNVEV (reference sequence). This CDR3 is CASRPLGGGNEQFF.

V usage is TRBV10-3 and J usage is TRBJ2-1; with no DNA, the TCRdb D assignment of TRBD1 cannot be verified. Germline V gene lookup returns CDR1 ENHRY and CDR2 SYGVKD. The CDR3 loop spans 14 amino acids. CDR3 sequence reads: CAIAQQGAETEQFF.

This chain's CDR3 is CASSETLANYGYTF. This sequence joins TRBV6-5 and TRBJ1-2. The CDR3 contains 14 residues. Germline V CDR1 and CDR2: MNHEY, SVGAGI.

The rearrangement joins TRBV7-9 to TRBJ2-1; absent DNA, TCRdb's TRBD2 call cannot be checked. CDR3 size: 15 residues. Germline CDR1 is SEHNR and CDR2 is FQNEAQ (reference sequence). CDR3 amino acids: CASSRDFGPYNEQFF.

V gene TRBV6-5 combines with J gene TRBJ1-2; TCRdb gives TRBD1 as the D gene, but with no DNA this cannot be confirmed. The CDR3 runs 18 residues. The germline V gene encodes CDR1 MNHEY and CDR2 SVGAGI. CDR3 sequence: CASSYNPLVPDSNYGYTF.

The J gene is TRBJ1-5, the V gene TRBV28. CDR1 and CDR2 (germline): MDHEN, SYDVKM. The CDR3 extends over 13 amino acids. The CDR3 spells CASSKGINQPQHF.

This clonotype ranks as medium-sized (0.01 to 0.1%) in terms of frequency. The chain is built from TRBV27 and TRBJ1-6; TCRdb's D call, TRBD1, is unchecked because there is no DNA. Looked up from germline, CDR1 is MNHEY and CDR2 is SMNVEV (reference sequence). The CDR3 spans 13 residues. CDR3 sequence: CASSSTGSLPLHF.